The 21 T cell receptor beta chains in this list originate from one sample, sequenced in a study of Ad26.COV2.S vaccination and SARS-CoV-2 variants. The treatment denotes: about 20 received Ad26.COV2.S at low or high dose, single or two shots; about five received placebo; per-sample allocation not given. The samples were gathered on day 63 after the first injection of vaccine or placebo. The table came from immunoSEQ multiplex PCR; TCRdb's copy has only in-frame clones and leaves some out. The sample lists 300,000 to 500,000 clones, approximately 86% seen once, with under 4% in the top ten. The specimen was peripheral blood, collected in a trial of Ad26.COV2.S vaccine versus placebo. These receptors originate from a person between 18 and 65 years old who received the Ad26.COV2.S COVID-19 vaccine or a placebo.

The V call is TRBV19, the J call TRBJ2-5; possibly TRBD1 for D (6 bases). The CDR3 loop spans 14 amino acids. V lost 5 bases and J 5 bases, leaving 15 bases between the germline ends. Germline CDR1 LNHDA, CDR2 SQIVND (reference sequence). The CDR3 region is CASSPGDILETQYF. In DNA, the CDR3 is TGTGCCAGTAGTCCCGGGGACATCCTGGAGACCCAGTACTTC.

This clone was detected a few times. The chain recombines TRBV6-1 with TRBJ1-5; D is unresolved. The CDR3 runs to 12 residues. V dropped 3 bases and J dropped 2 bases, with 2 bases sitting between them. Germline V gene sequence: CDR1 MNHNS, CDR2 SASEGT. CDR3 amino acids: CASSEGNQPQHF. The DNA of the CDR3 is TGTGCCAGCAGTGAGGGCAATCAGCCCCAGCATTTT.

This clone was recorded only once. The chain has TRBV11-2 and TRBJ1-2, with D hard to call. The germline V gene encodes CDR1 SGHAT and CDR2 FQNNGV. V was clipped by 5 bases and J by 2 bases, with 6 bases between them. This CDR3 comprises 12 residues. CDR3 sequence: CASSPMNYGYTF. In DNA, the CDR3 is TGTGCCAGCAGCCCTATGAACTATGGCTACACCTTC.

This clone has more than one count but fewer than ten. The genes are TRBV10-1 and TRBJ1-6; perhaps TRBD1 as D (5 bases). CDR3 length: 14 residues. Trimming stripped 3 bases from V and 7 bases from J, with 10 bases between. Germline CDR1 reads WNHNN; CDR2 reads SYGVQD (reference sequence). CDR3 sequence: CASSESGRNSPLHF. CDR3 DNA sequence: TGCGCCAGCAGTGAATCAGGGCGGAATTCACCCCTCCACTTT.

This chain links TRBV6-2 or TRBV6-3 with TRBJ1-1; D call uncertain. V lost 4 bases, J lost 5 bases, and 8 bases lay in between. The CDR3 has 12 amino acids. CDR1 MNHEY and CDR2 SVGEGT come from the germline V gene. The DNA for the CDR3 is TGTGCCAGCAGTTCCCGAGGGACTGAAGCTTTCTTT. Its protein is CASSSRGTEAFF.

V gene TRBV18 combines with J gene TRBJ2-2, with D hard to call. The germline CDR1 and CDR2 sequences are KGHSH and LQKENI. The CDR3 runs to 12 residues. The germline V and J ends were trimmed by 4 bases and 8 bases, with 8 bases remaining between them. The CDR3: CASSRVEGELFF. The CDR3 DNA reads TGTGCCAGCTCACGAGTCGAAGGGGAGCTGTTTTTT.

The chain combines TRBV15 with TRBJ1-2; D uncertain. Trimming shortened V by 1 base and J by 8 bases, and 11 bases separated the two germline ends. This CDR3 comprises 13 residues. CDR1 is LNHNV and CDR2 is YYDKDF in the germline V gene (reference sequence). CDR3 DNA sequence: TGTGCCACCAGCAGAGGGGGAGTGGAGGGCTACACCTTC. Translated, it gives CATSRGGVEGYTF.

CDR3 residues: CASSQEGSAGNTIYF. Here the CDR3 DNA reads TGTGCCAGCAGCCAAGAGGGATCGGCTGGAAACACCATATATTTT. The J gene is TRBJ1-3, the V gene TRBV3-1 (or the pseudogene TRBV3-2); D is uncertain. The V end lost 0 bases, the J end lost 2 bases, and 8 bases lay between the germline ends. The germline CDR1 and CDR2 sequences are LGHDT and YNNKEL (reference sequence). CDR3 length: 15 amino acids.

The chain has TRBV7-2 and TRBJ1-5; D possibly corresponds to TRBD1 (6 bases). Deletions cut 3 bases from V and 1 base from J, with 13 bases between. CDR3 length equals 16 residues. Germline V lookup: CDR1 SGHTA, CDR2 FQGNSA. The DNA for the CDR3 is TGTGCCAGCAGCTTTAGTGGGGGCGCGAGCAATCAGCCCCAGCATTTT. Translation gives CASSFSGGASNQPQHF.

This chain joins TRBV7-2 and TRBJ2-2; TRBD2 is a possible D gene (6 bases). Trimming took 4 bases from V and 0 from J, leaving 15 bases between them. Germline V gene data show CDR1 as SGHTA and CDR2 as FQGNSA. The length of the CDR3 is 17 residues. CDR3 sequence: CASSSPPGGSNTGELFF. CDR3 nucleotides: TGTGCCAGCAGCTCCCCCCCCGGGGGATCGAACACCGGGGAGCTGTTTTTT.

This clone was found once. The J gene is TRBJ1-5, the V gene TRBV19; possible D gene TRBD1, 5 bases. The V gene lost 6 bases and the J gene lost 9 bases, with 15 bases spanning the gap. This CDR3 has 13 amino acids. CDR1 and CDR2 (germline): LNHDA, SQIVND (reference sequence). The CDR3 sequence: CASSLRGYRPQHF. CDR3 in DNA: TGTGCCAGTAGCCTTCGGGGGTATCGGCCCCAGCATTTT.

The chain carries TRBV16 and TRBJ1-5; unclear D gene. Between the trimmed V and J ends, which lost 4 bases and 0 bases, there was a span of 13 bases. Germline CDR1 KGHSY, CDR2 FQNENV. The CDR3 consists of 16 residues. CDR3 sequence (DNA): TGTGCCAGCAGCCTTATGAGGGAGACTAGCAATCAGCCCCAGCATTTT. Its translation is CASSLMRETSNQPQHF.

V is TRBV2 and J is TRBJ1-4; possible D gene TRBD1, 6 bases. CDR1 and CDR2 (germline): SNHLY, FYNNEI. The V end was cut by 2 bases, the J end by 8 bases, with 15 bases between. This CDR3 contains 15 residues. The CDR3 DNA reads as TGTGCCAGCAGTGAAAGGGGCAGGGGTGGAGAAAAACTGTTTTTT. It codes for CASSERGRGGEKLFF. The entire variable domain, with the rest obtained from reference TRBV2 and TRBJ1-4, is as follows: EPEVTQTPSHQVTQMGQEVILRCVPISNHLYFYWYRQILGQKVEFLVSFYNNEISEKSEIFDDQFSVERPDGSNFTLKIRSTKLEDSAMYFCASSERGRGGEKLFFGSGTQLSVL.

The rearrangement joins TRBV25-1 to TRBJ2-7; D call uncertain. V was pared by 3 bases and J by 1 base, with 7 bases between. The CDR3 totals 13 residues. The germline V gene has CDR1 MGHDK and CDR2 SYGVNS. The CDR3: CASSEVGSYEQYF. The DNA for the CDR3 is TGTGCCAGCAGTGAGGTAGGGTCCTACGAGCAGTACTTC.

The chain recombines TRBV19 with TRBJ1-5; the D is unclear. The CDR3 covers 17 residues. Trimming took off 3 bases at V and 1 base at J, with 16 bases between the two ends. Germline V lookup: CDR1 LNHDA, CDR2 SQIVND (reference sequence). CDR3 protein: CASSIGWKGLSNQPQHF. The CDR3 DNA is TGTGCCAGTAGTATTGGTTGGAAAGGACTGAGCAATCAGCCCCAGCATTTT.

The chain couples TRBV6-5 to TRBJ1-2, with D unclear. The germline V gene has CDR1 MNHEY and CDR2 SVGAGI. CDR3 length: 15 residues. The V end was cut by 0 bases, the J end by 8 bases, with 16 bases between. The CDR3 nucleotides are TGTGCCAGCAGTTACTCCCGAGGCCTTAACTTAGGCTACACCTTC. Its translation: CASSYSRGLNLGYTF.

V is TRBV6-5 and J is TRBJ2-6; D is unclear. The CDR3 spans 14 residues. V was clipped by 2 bases and J by 0 bases, with 2 bases between them. The germline CDR1 and CDR2 sequences are MNHEY and SVGAGI. DNA for the CDR3: TGTGCCAGCAGTTACCTCTCTGGGGCCAACGTCCTGACTTTC. Amino acids: CASSYLSGANVLTF.

The V call is TRBV4-1, the J call TRBJ1-2, with D possibly matching TRBD1 (5 bases). The CDR3 extends over 14 amino acids. V shed 6 bases and J shed 4 bases, with 15 bases lying between them. Germline V gene data show CDR1 as MGHRA and CDR2 as YSYEKL. The CDR3 spells CASSPGPFAYGYTF. The CDR3 DNA sequence: TGCGCCAGCAGTCCGGGACCTTTTGCCTATGGCTACACCTTC.

The rearrangement uses TRBV3-1 (or the pseudogene TRBV3-2) and TRBJ2-5, with 11 bases that match TRBD2. The germline V gene encodes CDR1 LGHDT and CDR2 YNNKEL (reference sequence). V lost 4 bases to trimming and J lost 5 bases; unmatched junction nucleotides: 9. The CDR3 is 16 amino acids. CDR3 region: CASSPFSGGAGETQYF. In DNA form, the CDR3 reads TGTGCCAGCAGCCCGTTTAGCGGGGGGGCCGGTGAGACCCAGTACTTC.

A single count supports this clone. The chain employs TRBV29-1 and TRBJ2-3; D perhaps matches TRBD1 (5 bases). The CDR3 totals 14 residues. V was trimmed by 2 bases and J by 6 bases, leaving 15 bases between them. Germline CDR1 reads SQVTM; CDR2 reads ANQGSEA. CDR3 in amino acids: CSVERSGGADTQYF. In nucleotides, the CDR3 is TGCAGCGTTGAAAGGAGTGGTGGGGCGGATACGCAGTATTTT.

This chain joins TRBV14 and TRBJ1-1, with D hard to call. Germline V lookup: CDR1 SGHDN, CDR2 FVKESK. Trimming cost V 5 bases and J 4 bases, with 11 bases left between them. This CDR3 is 13 amino acids long. CDR3 nucleotides: TGTGCCAGCAGCATCCTGGGCGGCACTGAAGCTTTCTTT. Amino acid sequence: CASSILGGTEAFF.